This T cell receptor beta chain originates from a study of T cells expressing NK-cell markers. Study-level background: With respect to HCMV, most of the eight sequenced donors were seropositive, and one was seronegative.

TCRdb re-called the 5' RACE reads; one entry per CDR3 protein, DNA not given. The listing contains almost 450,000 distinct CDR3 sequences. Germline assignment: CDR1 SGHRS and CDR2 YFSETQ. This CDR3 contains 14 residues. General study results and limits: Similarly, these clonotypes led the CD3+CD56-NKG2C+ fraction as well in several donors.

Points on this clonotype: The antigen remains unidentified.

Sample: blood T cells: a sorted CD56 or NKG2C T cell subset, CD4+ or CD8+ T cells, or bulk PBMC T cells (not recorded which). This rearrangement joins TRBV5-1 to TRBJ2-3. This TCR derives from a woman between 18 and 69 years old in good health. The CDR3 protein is CASSLDVAADTQYF.